This T cell receptor (beta chain) was documented in a study of cytomegalovirus exposure and HLA in healthy donors. Study overall: Falling in the Caucasian-associated ancestry cluster were approximately 86% of 398 genotyped donors.

Whole-study findings and limits: The productive fraction for most TCR beta V segments was about 87% or about 30% in an earlier analysis. Researchers reported in a later analysis that a missense DCLRE1C variant was tied to TCR beta V- and J-gene trimming.

The germline V and J ends were trimmed by 4 bases and 2 bases, with 13 bases remaining between them. Germline lookup yields CDR1 SGHRS and CDR2 YFSETQ. The CDR3 runs to 16 residues. The PCR was carried out with 60 Vbeta primers and 13 Jbeta primers. Repertoires were generated with immunoSEQ multiplex PCR, while TCRdb's copy carries only in-frame clones and drops some. The table records around 140,000 clones, around 10% of them present only once. This clone was observed a few times. Its antigen is still unknown. The chain carries TRBV5-1 and TRBJ2-6, with no clear D. The material sequenced was PBMCs. The sequence came from a woman in her thirties or forties in good health and CMV-seropositive. The CDR3 here is CASSPDMGTGANVLTF. The CDR3 bases are TGCGCCAGCAGCCCGGATATGGGCACTGGGGCCAACGTCCTGACTTTC.